A selection of T cell receptor beta chains follows, all from one sample in a study of blood T cell repertoires in COVID-19. Profiling relied on immunoSEQ multiplex PCR, and the TCRdb table lists in-frame clones only, not all of them. The repertoire holds hundreds of thousands of clones, with around 88% as singletons. The sequenced material came from PBMCs or T cells enriched from blood (not recorded which). All receptors derive from a woman aged 50 to 65 who had recovered from COVID-19. Both conserved end residues are part of each CDR3. The order of the fields is V gene, CDR3 length, J gene, CDR3 protein.

v_call: TRBV13; cdr3_length: 16; j_call: TRBJ2-5; cdr3_aa: CASSPRLAGRQETQYF
v_call: TRBV18; cdr3_length: 13; j_call: TRBJ2-7; cdr3_aa: CASTLTGGDEQYF
v_call: TRBV21-1; cdr3_length: 15; j_call: TRBJ1-2; cdr3_aa: CASRTPGQGASGYTF
v_call: TRBV18; cdr3_length: 16; j_call: TRBJ2-2; cdr3_aa: CASSLRLAGNTGELFF
v_call: TRBV7-2; cdr3_length: 13; j_call: TRBJ1-5; cdr3_aa: CASSLGQGEPQHF
v_call: TRBV4-2; cdr3_length: 19; j_call: TRBJ2-1; cdr3_aa: CASSHLGLAGGPLYNEQFF
v_call: TRBV5-6; cdr3_length: 12; j_call: TRBJ2-7; cdr3_aa: CASSGRVGEQYF
v_call: TRBV6-5; cdr3_length: 15; j_call: TRBJ2-7; cdr3_aa: CASSPLTGGRHEQYF
v_call: TRBV15; cdr3_length: 14; j_call: TRBJ1-6; cdr3_aa: CATSREGVNSPLHF
v_call: TRBV20-1; cdr3_length: 15; j_call: TRBJ1-5; cdr3_aa: CSASRDGREGQPQHF
v_call: TRBV7-2; cdr3_length: 14; j_call: TRBJ1-1; cdr3_aa: CASSLTQGSTEAFF
v_call: TRBV5-8; cdr3_length: 16; j_call: TRBJ2-1; cdr3_aa: CASSRGLLSSYNEQFF
v_call: TRBV7-2; cdr3_length: 13; j_call: TRBJ2-1; cdr3_aa: CASSGRVNNEQFF
v_call: TRBV27; cdr3_length: 15; j_call: TRBJ1-6; cdr3_aa: CASRLLGENLTPLHF
v_call: TRBV4-3; cdr3_length: 16; j_call: TRBJ1-5; cdr3_aa: CASSQVSGFCDQPQHF
v_call: TRBV23-1; cdr3_length: 20; j_call: TRBJ1-5; cdr3_aa: CASSQSEDRSLRMSNQPQHF
v_call: TRBV15; cdr3_length: 15; j_call: TRBJ2-7; cdr3_aa: CATSRGQGTIYEQYF
v_call: TRBV3-1/TRBV3-2; cdr3_length: 13; j_call: TRBJ2-7; cdr3_aa: CASKTSGMSEQYF
v_call: TRBV6-2/TRBV6-3; cdr3_length: 15; j_call: TRBJ2-1; cdr3_aa: CASSKLAGGPDEQFF
v_call: TRBV2; cdr3_length: 14; j_call: TRBJ2-7; cdr3_aa: CASSSQTSGYEQYF